The 21 T cell receptor beta chains in this list originate from one sample, sequenced in a study of shared clonotypes between healthy human individuals. Using immunoSEQ multiplex PCR, the repertoire was profiled, and TCRdb retains in-frame clones only, with some absent. The sample yields about 1.1 million clones, approximately 80% seen once. Sequencing used memory CD4+ T cells from PBMCs. Indicated subset: CD45RA-negative fraction. These TCRs come from a man aged 18 to 29 in good health. Some clones in this sample may be carry-over from other donors' samples.

The chain has TRBV5-4 and TRBJ2-5; D not resolved. Trimming stripped 1 base from V and 1 base from J, with 11 bases between. The CDR3 sequence is 15 residues long. CDR1 and CDR2 (germline): SGHNT, YYREEE (reference sequence). Written as DNA, the CDR3 is TGTGCCAGCAGCTTGCTTAACCGACCCCAAGAGACCCAGTACTTC. This gives the protein CASSLLNRPQETQYF.

The chain uses TRBV30 and TRBJ1-2; no clear D gene. The CDR3 contains 10 residues. Germline V gene sequence: CDR1 GTSNPN, CDR2 SVGIG (reference sequence). CDR3 nucleotides: TGTGCTTGGGCAGAGTATGGCTACACCTTC. Its protein is CAWAEYGYTF.

This CDR3 is CASSGGGVAEAFF. CDR3 coding DNA: TGCGCCAGCAGCGGTGGGGGTGTCGCTGAAGCTTTCTTT. The chain links TRBV5-1 to TRBJ1-1, with a weak D call TRBD1 (5 bases). The CDR3 length is 13 residues. Trimming took 4 bases from V and 6 from J, leaving 13 bases between them. CDR1 SGHRS and CDR2 YFSETQ come from the germline V gene.

There are a few counts of this clone. Other DNA sequences in this specimen translate into the identical CDR3. The chain links TRBV5-4 to TRBJ1-1; D is unclear. This CDR3 is 13 amino acids long. Germline CDR1 and CDR2: SGHNT and YYREEE (reference sequence). V was pared by 0 bases and J by 2 bases, with 5 bases between. The DNA for the CDR3 is TGTGCCAGCAGCTTGGGGGGTAACACTGAAGCTTTCTTT. This sequence encodes CASSLGGNTEAFF.

A note on this clone: The sample has other DNA sequences that encode this CDR3 too. The chain joins TRBV9 to TRBJ1-1; D unclear. Deletions cut 1 base from V and 1 base from J, with 5 bases between. The CDR3 has 13 residues. The germline gives CDR1 SGDLS, CDR2 YYNGEE. The CDR3 nucleotides read TGTGCCAGCAGCGTAAGCCCGAACACTGAAGCTTTCTTT. It translates to CASSVSPNTEAFF.

V and J are TRBV2 and TRBJ1-3, with D unresolved. This CDR3 has 13 residues. The V end was cut by 4 bases, the J end by 0 bases, with 4 bases between. Germline CDR1 reads SNHLY; CDR2 reads FYNNEI. The CDR3 DNA is TGTGCCAGCAGTGTCGACTCTGGAAACACCATATATTTT. As protein: CASSVDSGNTIYF. Full variable domain (remainder filled in from reference TRBV2 and TRBJ1-3): EPEVTQTPSHQVTQMGQEVILRCVPISNHLYFYWYRQILGQKVEFLVSFYNNEISEKSEIFDDQFSVERPDGSNFTLKIRSTKLEDSAMYFCASSVDSGNTIYFGEGSWLTVV.

The CDR3 protein is CASSTSRGLAGDRNIQYF. CDR3 in DNA: TGTGCCAGCAGCACGTCCCGGGGACTAGCGGGAGACCGAAACATTCAGTACTTC. This sequence joins TRBV7-9 and TRBJ2-4, with 14 nucleotides matching TRBD2. Germline CDR1 and CDR2: SEHNR and FQNEAQ (reference sequence). The CDR3 length is 18 residues. The V and J ends lost 5 bases and 6 bases, in that order; junction bases with no gene match: 12.

This clone was seen just once. The rearrangement links TRBV28 to TRBJ1-5; D gene ambiguous. This CDR3 has 16 amino acids. Trimming pared 1 base from V and 7 bases from J, leaving 17 bases between. Germline V lookup: CDR1 MDHEN, CDR2 SYDVKM. CDR3 DNA sequence: TGTGCCAGCAGTTTATCGGCCTCACCACAATTACAGCCCCAGCATTTT. It yields the protein CASSLSASPQLQPQHF.

Only a few counts were recorded for this clone. The chain is built from TRBV5-5 and TRBJ2-7, with no clear D. The CDR3 is made up of 15 amino acids. CDR1 and CDR2 (germline): SGHKS, YYEKEE (reference sequence). Trimming removed 2 bases at V and 1 base at J, with 13 bases between. The CDR3 is CASSLVWSSSYEQYF. CDR3 nucleotides: TGTGCCAGCAGCTTAGTTTGGAGTTCTTCCTACGAGCAGTACTTC.

V is TRBV11-2 and J is TRBJ2-7; tentative D call: TRBD2 (6 bases). Trimming pared 2 bases from V and 4 bases from J, leaving 12 bases between. The CDR3 is 14 residues long. The germline gives CDR1 SGHAT, CDR2 FQNNGV. CDR3 sequence reads: CASSLSWGGYEQYF. CDR3 coding DNA: TGTGCCAGCAGCTTAAGTTGGGGAGGTTACGAGCAGTACTTC.

The CDR3 bases are TGTGCCAGCAGTTTAGAGCTTGAAGCTTTCTTT. Protein product: CASSLELEAFF. The chain couples TRBV28 to TRBJ1-1; D is unclear. Trimming pared 2 bases from V and 7 bases from J, leaving 5 bases between. The CDR3 consists of 11 residues. In germline, CDR1 is MDHEN, CDR2 SYDVKM.

The chain uses TRBV5-1 and TRBJ2-3, with D hard to call. Per the germline V gene, CDR1 is SGHRS and CDR2 is YFSETQ. The germline V and J ends were trimmed by 7 bases and 2 bases, with 14 bases remaining between them. This CDR3 is built from 14 residues. The CDR3 sequence: CASSVGKNTDTQYF. DNA of the CDR3: TGCGCCAGCTCGGTTGGAAAGAACACAGATACGCAGTATTTT.

This chain joins TRBV4-1 and TRBJ2-4; D may be TRBD2 (5 bases). The length of the CDR3 is 16 residues. CDR1 is MGHRA, CDR2 YSYEKL, per germline. V lost 2 bases and J lost 0, with 11 bases in between. Here the CDR3 DNA reads TGCGCCAGCAGCCAACCAGGACTGGGAGCCAAAAACATTCAGTACTTC. It yields the protein CASSQPGLGAKNIQYF.

The chain recombines TRBV7-9 with TRBJ2-3; no clear D gene. The V gene's germline CDR1 is SEHNR and CDR2 FQNEAQ (reference sequence). Deletions cut 6 bases from V and 1 base from J, with 17 bases between. This CDR3 region has 16 residues. CDR3 protein: CASRHGPGGGTDTQYF. The CDR3 nucleotides are TGTGCCAGCAGACACGGGCCGGGTGGGGGCACAGATACGCAGTATTTT.

The J gene is TRBJ1-5, the V gene TRBV10-3, with a weak D call TRBD1 (5 bases). This CDR3 has 16 residues. V was pared by 4 bases and J by 0 bases, with 13 bases between. Germline V CDR1 and CDR2: ENHRY, SYGVKD. CDR3 amino acids: CAISAWGTNSNQPQHF. In DNA form, the CDR3 reads TGTGCCATCAGTGCCTGGGGGACTAATAGCAATCAGCCCCAGCATTTT.

V usage is TRBV7-2 and J usage is TRBJ1-5, with D hard to call. This CDR3 contains 15 residues. V was pared by 5 bases and J by 7 bases, with 18 bases between. CDR1 is SGHTA, CDR2 FQGNSA, per germline. Written as DNA, the CDR3 is TGTGCCAGCAGCCCGGCCCCCCGCGACCGGCAGCCCCAGCATTTT. Its protein product is CASSPAPRDRQPQHF.

Points on this clone: At the DNA level, this CDR3 is encoded by other sequences in the same sample as well. The gene calls are TRBV13 and TRBJ1-3; 7 nucleotides align to TRBD1. Trimming at V came to 5 bases and at J to 0 bases, leaving 4 bases not matched to a gene. This CDR3 is 15 amino acids long. Germline CDR1 PRHDT, CDR2 FYEKMQ (reference sequence). CDR3 region: CASSRDRLSGNTIYF. The CDR3 DNA reads TGTGCCAGCAGCAGGGACAGACTCTCTGGAAACACCATATATTTT.

The chain has TRBV20-1 and TRBJ1-5; D is unclear. Germline values: CDR1 DFQATT, CDR2 SNEGSKA (reference sequence). Trimming left V 5 bases short and J 9 bases short, with 5 bases between. The CDR3 is made up of 9 amino acids. Written as DNA, the CDR3 is TGCAGTGCTGGTCGGCCCCAGCATTTT. The encoded protein is CSAGRPQHF.

The chain has TRBV10-3 and TRBJ2-1, with no clear D. The CDR3 is made up of 14 amino acids. Germline CDR1 ENHRY, CDR2 SYGVKD. Between the trimmed V and J ends, which lost 4 bases and 7 bases, there was a span of 14 bases. CDR3 bases: TGTGCCATCAGTGGTGGCGGAGTTGGGAATGAGCAGTTCTTC. Residues: CAISGGGVGNEQFF.

Comments on this clone: At one end the junction does not follow the germline gene, possibly because of a read error. The identical CDR3 is also encoded by other nucleotide sequences in the sample. This chain connects TRBV27 to TRBJ2-3; 16 positions agree with TRBD2. In germline, CDR1 is MNHEY, CDR2 SMNVEV (reference sequence). The length of the CDR3 is 16 residues. CDR3 nucleotides: TGTGCTAGCAGTCCGGGACTAGCGGGAGGGGCAGATACGCAGTATTTT. This gives the protein CASSPGLAGGADTQYF.

The chain couples TRBV7-2 to TRBJ2-3; 9 bases align to TRBD1. Trimming removed 7 bases from V and 8 bases from J; junction bases left unmatched: 4. The germline V gene encodes CDR1 SGHTA and CDR2 FQGNSA. The CDR3 is 12 amino acids. The CDR3 DNA is TGTGCCAGCACCCTGACAGGGGGTACGCAGTATTTT. Its protein product is CASTLTGGTQYF.